The sample holds many counts of the clone carrying this T cell receptor beta chain. Its antigen is not identified. With iRepertoire HTBI primers and Arm-PCR of CDR3 regions, TCR beta libraries were built. A single record per CDR3 protein comes from TCRdb applying MiXCR to the multiplex PCR reads. Among some 600,000 distinct CDR3 sequences listed, 15% to 20% were seen once. The record originates from a study of regulatory T cells in long-lasting Graves disease. Study-level points and caveats: Among the persistent patients, 2,500 to 3,000 public clonotypes were shared, more than the roughly 970 shared among new patients.

Germline V gene sequence: CDR1 SGHRS, CDR2 YFSETQ. V was pared by 0 bases and J by 1 base, with 7 bases between. CDR3 length: 15 amino acids. The sample's time point: newly diagnosed GD, antithyroid drugs for less than 3 months. The TCR library was prepared using RNA isolated from PBMCs. This sample also belongs to another study, concerning T cells in Graves' hyperthyroidism and ophthalmopathy. As reported in that work: Stable Graves' hyperthyroidism denoted no ophthalmopathy progression over 18 months. Uncontrolled infections, other autoimmune diseases, pregnancy or lactation led to exclusion of patients.

This chain joins TRBV5-1 and TRBJ2-2, with a tentative D call TRBD2 (6 bases). The TCR was taken from a man between 18 and 35 years old with Graves disease. The source material was peripheral blood mononuclear cells (PBMCs), sampled at new diagnosis, from a patient treated with antithyroid drugs. In DNA, the CDR3 is TGCGCCAGCAGCTTGGTAGCGGAGAACACCGGGGAGCTGTTTTTT. Its protein is CASSLVAENTGELFF.